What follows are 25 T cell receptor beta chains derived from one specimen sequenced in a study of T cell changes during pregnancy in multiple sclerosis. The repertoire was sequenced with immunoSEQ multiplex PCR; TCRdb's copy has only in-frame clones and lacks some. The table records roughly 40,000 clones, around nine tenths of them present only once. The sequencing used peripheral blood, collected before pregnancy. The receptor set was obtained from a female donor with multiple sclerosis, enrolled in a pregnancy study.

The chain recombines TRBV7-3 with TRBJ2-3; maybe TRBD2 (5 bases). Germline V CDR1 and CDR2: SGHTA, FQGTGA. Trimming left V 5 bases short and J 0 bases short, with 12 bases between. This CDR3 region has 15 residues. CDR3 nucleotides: TGTGCCAGCAGCATCCTGGCTAGCAGCACAGATACGCAGTATTTT. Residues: CASSILASSTDTQYF.

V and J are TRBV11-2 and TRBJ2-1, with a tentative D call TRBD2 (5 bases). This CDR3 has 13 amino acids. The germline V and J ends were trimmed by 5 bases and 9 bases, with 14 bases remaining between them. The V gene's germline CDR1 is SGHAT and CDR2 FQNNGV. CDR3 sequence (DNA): TGTGCCAGCAGCCCCCCCGGGAAGGCTGAGCAGTTCTTC. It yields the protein CASSPPGKAEQFF.

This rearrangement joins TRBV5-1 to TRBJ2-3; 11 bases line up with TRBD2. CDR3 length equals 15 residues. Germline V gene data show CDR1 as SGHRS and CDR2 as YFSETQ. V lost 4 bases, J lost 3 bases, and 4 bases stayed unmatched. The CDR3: CASSPTSGSTDTQYF. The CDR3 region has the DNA TGCGCCAGCAGCCCAACTAGCGGGAGTACAGATACGCAGTATTTT.

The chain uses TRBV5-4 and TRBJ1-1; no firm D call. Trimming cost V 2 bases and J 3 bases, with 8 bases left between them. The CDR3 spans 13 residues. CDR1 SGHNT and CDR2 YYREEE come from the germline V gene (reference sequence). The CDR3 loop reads CASSFSSYTEAFF. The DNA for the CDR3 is TGTGCCAGCAGCTTTTCCTCTTACACTGAAGCTTTCTTT.

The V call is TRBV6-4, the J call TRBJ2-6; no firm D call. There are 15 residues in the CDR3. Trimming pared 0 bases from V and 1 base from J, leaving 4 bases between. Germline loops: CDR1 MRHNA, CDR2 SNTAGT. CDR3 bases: TGTGCCAGCAGTGACTCACAATCTGGGGCCAACGTCCTGACTTTC. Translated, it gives CASSDSQSGANVLTF.

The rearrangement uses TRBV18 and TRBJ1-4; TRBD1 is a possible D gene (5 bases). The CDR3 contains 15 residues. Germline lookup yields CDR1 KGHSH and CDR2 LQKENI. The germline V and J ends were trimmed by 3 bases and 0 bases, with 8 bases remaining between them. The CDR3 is CASSPRQSTNEKLFF. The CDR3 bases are TGTGCCAGCTCACCGCGACAGTCAACTAATGAAAAACTGTTTTTT.

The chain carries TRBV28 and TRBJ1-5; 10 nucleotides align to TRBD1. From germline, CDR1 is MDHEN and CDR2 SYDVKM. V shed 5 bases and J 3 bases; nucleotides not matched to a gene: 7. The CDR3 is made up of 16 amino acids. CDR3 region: CASSPRQGANNQPQHF. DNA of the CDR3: TGTGCCAGCAGTCCGCGACAGGGGGCTAACAATCAGCCCCAGCATTTT.

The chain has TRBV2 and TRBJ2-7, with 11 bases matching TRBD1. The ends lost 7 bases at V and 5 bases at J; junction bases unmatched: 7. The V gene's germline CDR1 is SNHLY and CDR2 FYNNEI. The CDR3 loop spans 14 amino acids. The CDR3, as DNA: TGTGCCAGCATCCCCGGGACAGGGGGTAACGAGCAGTACTTC. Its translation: CASIPGTGGNEQYF.

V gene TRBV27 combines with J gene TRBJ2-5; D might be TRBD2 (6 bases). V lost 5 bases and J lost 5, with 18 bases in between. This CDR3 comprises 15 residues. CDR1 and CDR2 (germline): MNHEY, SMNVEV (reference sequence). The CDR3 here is CASSRAGAGMETQYF. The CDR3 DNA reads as TGTGCCAGCAGTCGCGCTGGTGCGGGAATGGAGACCCAGTACTTC.

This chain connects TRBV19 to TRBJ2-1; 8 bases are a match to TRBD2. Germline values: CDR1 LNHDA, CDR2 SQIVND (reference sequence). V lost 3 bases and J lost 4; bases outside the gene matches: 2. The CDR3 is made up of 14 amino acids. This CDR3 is CASSMAGGYNEQFF. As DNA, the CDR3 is TGTGCCAGTAGTATGGCGGGAGGATACAATGAGCAGTTCTTC. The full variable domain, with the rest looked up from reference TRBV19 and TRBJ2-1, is DGGITQSPKYLFRKEGQNVTLSCEQNLNHDAMYWYRQDPGQGLRLIYYSQIVNDFQKGDIAEGYSVSREKKESFPLTVTSAQKNPTAFYLCASSMAGGYNEQFFGPGTRLTVL.

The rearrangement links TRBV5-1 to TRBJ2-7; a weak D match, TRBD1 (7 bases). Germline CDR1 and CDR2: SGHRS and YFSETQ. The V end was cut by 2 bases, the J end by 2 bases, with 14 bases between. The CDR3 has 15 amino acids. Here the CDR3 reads CASSFTAGGTYEQYF. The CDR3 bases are TGCGCCAGCAGCTTCACGGCAGGGGGGACCTACGAGCAGTACTTC.

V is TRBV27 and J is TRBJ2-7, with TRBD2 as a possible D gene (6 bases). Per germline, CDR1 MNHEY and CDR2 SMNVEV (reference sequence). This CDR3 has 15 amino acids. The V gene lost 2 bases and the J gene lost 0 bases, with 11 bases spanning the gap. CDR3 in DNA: TGTGCCAGCAGTTTAAGGGGAGGCGGCTCCTACGAGCAGTACTTC. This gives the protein CASSLRGGGSYEQYF.

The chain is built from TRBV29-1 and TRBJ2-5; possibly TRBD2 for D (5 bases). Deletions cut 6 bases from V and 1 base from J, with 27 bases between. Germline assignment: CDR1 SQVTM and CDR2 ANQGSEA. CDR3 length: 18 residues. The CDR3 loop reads CSVLEGAAGFRTQETQYF. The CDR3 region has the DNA TGCAGCGTCCTAGAGGGCGCCGCCGGTTTTCGGACCCAAGAGACCCAGTACTTC.

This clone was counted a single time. This CDR3 is CASRATGTGELFF. The CDR3 DNA sequence: TGTGCCAGCAGGGCTACAGGGACCGGGGAGCTGTTTTTT. This sequence joins TRBV6-5 and TRBJ2-2, with D possibly TRBD1 on 6 matching bases. The CDR3 totals 13 residues. Per the germline V gene, CDR1 is MNHEY and CDR2 is SVGAGI. V was pared by 6 bases and J by 5 bases, with 10 bases between.

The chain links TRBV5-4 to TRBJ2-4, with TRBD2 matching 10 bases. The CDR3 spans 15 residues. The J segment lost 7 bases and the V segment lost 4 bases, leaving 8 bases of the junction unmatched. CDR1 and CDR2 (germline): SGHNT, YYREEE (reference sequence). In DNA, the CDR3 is TGTGCCAGCAGCCTCGAGCGGGAGGGGCACAACATTCAGTACTTC. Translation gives CASSLEREGHNIQYF.

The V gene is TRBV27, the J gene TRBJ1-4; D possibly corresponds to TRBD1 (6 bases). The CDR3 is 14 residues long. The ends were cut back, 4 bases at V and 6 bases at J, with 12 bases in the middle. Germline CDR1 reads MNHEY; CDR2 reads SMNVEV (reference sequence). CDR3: CASSSRGEDEKLFF. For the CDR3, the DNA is TGTGCCAGCAGTTCCAGGGGAGAGGATGAAAAACTGTTTTTT.

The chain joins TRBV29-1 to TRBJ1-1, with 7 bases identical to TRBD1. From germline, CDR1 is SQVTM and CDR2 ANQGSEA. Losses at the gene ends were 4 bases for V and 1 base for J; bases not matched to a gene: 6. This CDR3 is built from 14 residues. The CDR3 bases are TGCAGCGTTGGGACAGGCCATGGGAACACTGAAGCTTTCTTT. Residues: CSVGTGHGNTEAFF.

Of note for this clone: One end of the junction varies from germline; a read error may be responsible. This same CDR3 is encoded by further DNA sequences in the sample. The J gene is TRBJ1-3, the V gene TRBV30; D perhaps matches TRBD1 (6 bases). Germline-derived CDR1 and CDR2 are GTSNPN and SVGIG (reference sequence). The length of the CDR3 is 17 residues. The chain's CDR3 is CAWSVRPGGLVRNTIYF. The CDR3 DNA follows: TGCGCCTGGAGTGTACGTCCGGGGGGCCTCGTCCGAAACACCATATATTTT.

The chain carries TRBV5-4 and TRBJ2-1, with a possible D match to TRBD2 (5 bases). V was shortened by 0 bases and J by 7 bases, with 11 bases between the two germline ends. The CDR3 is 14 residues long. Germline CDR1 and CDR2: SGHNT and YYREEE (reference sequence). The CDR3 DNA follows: TGTGCCAGCAGCTTGGGACTATGGGGTAATGAGCAGTTCTTC. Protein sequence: CASSLGLWGNEQFF.

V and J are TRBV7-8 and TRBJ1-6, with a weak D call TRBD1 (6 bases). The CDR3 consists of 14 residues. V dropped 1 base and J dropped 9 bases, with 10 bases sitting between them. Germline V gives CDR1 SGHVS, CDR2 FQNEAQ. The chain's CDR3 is CASSLVPGASPLHF. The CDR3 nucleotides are TGTGCCAGCAGCTTAGTGCCAGGGGCTTCACCCCTCCACTTT.

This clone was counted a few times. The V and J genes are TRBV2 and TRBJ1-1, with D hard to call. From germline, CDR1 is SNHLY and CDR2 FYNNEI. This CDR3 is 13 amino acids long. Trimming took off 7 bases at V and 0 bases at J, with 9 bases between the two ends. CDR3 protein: CASMAEVNTEAFF. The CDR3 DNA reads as TGTGCCAGCATGGCAGAAGTGAACACTGAAGCTTTCTTT. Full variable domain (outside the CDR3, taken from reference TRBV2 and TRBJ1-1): EPEVTQTPSHQVTQMGQEVILRCVPISNHLYFYWYRQILGQKVEFLVSFYNNEISEKSEIFDDQFSVERPDGSNFTLKIRSTKLEDSAMYFCASMAEVNTEAFFGQGTRLTVV.

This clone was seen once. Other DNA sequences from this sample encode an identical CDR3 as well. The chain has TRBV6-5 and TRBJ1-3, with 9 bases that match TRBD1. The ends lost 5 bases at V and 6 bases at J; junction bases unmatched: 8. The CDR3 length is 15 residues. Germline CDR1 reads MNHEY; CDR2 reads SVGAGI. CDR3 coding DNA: TGTGCCAGCAGTCAGGGGACAGGGAAGGCAAACACCATATATTTT. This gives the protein CASSQGTGKANTIYF.

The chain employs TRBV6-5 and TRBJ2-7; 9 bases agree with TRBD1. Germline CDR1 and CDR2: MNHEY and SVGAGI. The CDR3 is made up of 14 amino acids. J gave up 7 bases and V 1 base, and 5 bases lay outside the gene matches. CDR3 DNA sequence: TGTGCCAGCAGTTACTTACAGGGGGCTGGTGAGCAGTACTTC. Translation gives CASSYLQGAGEQYF.

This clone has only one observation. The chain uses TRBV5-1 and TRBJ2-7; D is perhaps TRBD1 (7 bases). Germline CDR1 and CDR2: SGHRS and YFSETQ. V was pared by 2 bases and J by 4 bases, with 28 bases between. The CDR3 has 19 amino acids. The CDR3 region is CASSLGLQGTPGLPYEQYF. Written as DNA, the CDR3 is TGCGCCAGCAGCTTAGGCCTACAGGGGACCCCGGGACTCCCTTACGAGCAGTACTTC.

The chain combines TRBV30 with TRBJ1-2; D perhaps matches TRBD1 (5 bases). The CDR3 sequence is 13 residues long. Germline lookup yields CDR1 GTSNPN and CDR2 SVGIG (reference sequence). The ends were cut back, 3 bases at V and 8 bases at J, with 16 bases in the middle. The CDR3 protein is CAWSKRGGDGYTF. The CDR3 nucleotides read TGTGCCTGGAGCAAGAGGGGAGGGGACGGCTACACCTTC.